The following is a T cell receptor (beta chain) sequence with its context. Using immunoSEQ multiplex PCR, the repertoire was profiled, and TCRdb retains in-frame clones only, with some absent. This table holds under 600,000 clones, 75% to 80% found once. This sample was included in a study of shared clonotypes between healthy human individuals. CDR1 is LNHDA, CDR2 SQIVND, per germline (reference sequence). Trimming shortened V by 8 bases and J by 7 bases, and 21 bases separated the two germline ends. CDR3 length: 15 amino acids. V gene TRBV19 combines with J gene TRBJ2-1, with D unresolved. This clonotype was obtained from a woman aged 40 to 55 in good health. Some clones in this sample may be carry-over from other donors' samples. The sample taken for sequencing was PBMCs. DNA of the CDR3: TGTGCCAGTCCTTCTGAAGCTGCCGTGGGGAATGAGCAGTTCTTC. It specifies CASPSEAAVGNEQFF.